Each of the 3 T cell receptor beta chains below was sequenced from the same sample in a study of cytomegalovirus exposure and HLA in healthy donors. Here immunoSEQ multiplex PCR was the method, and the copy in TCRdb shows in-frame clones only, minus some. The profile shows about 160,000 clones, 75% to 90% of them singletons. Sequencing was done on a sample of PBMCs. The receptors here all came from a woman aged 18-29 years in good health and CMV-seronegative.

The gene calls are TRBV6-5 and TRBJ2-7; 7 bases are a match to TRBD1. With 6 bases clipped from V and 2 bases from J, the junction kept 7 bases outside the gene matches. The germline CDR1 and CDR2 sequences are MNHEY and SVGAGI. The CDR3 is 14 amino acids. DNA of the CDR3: TGTGCCAGCAGCCCGGGGACAGCCACCTACGAGCAGTACTTC. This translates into CASSPGTATYEQYF.

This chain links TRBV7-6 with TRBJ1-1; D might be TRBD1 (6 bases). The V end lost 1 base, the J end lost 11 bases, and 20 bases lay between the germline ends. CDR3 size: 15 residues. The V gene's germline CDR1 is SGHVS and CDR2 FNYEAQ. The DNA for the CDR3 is TGTGCCAGCAGCTTAGACCCAGGACAGCCTAGGGAGGCTTTCTTT. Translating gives CASSLDPGQPREAFF.

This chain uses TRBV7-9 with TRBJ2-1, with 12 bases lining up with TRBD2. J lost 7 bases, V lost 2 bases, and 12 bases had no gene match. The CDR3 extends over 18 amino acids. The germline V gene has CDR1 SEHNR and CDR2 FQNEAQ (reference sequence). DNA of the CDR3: TGTGCCAGCAGCTTACTAGCGGGGGGGCCTGCTGTACCGAATGAGCAGTTCTTC. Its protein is CASSLLAGGPAVPNEQFF. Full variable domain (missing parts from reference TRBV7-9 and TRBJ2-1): DTGVSQNPRHKITKRGQNVTFRCDPISEHNRLYWYRQTLGQGPEFLTYFQNEAQLEKSRLLSDRFSAERPKGSFSTLEIQRTEQGDSAMYLCASSLLAGGPAVPNEQFFGPGTRLTVL.